A single sample gave rise to the 22 T cell receptor beta chains below, sequenced in a study of GPR56 and killer-like receptors on CD4 memory cells. One entry per CDR3 protein, without DNA, is what TCRdb gives after re-calling the reads. The sample table sets out around 2,000 distinct CDR3 sequences. Sorting by FACS used killer cell lectin-like receptor and GPR56 expression to define five CD4+ populations. The sequenced material came from memory CD4+ T cells from blood. These receptors were taken from a human donor in good health.

This chain links TRBV12-3 or TRBV12-4 with TRBJ1-5. The CDR3 totals 13 residues. CDR3 protein: CASSLRGGQPQHF.

By frequency, this clonotype registers medium-sized. The chain uses TRBV6-2 or TRBV6-3 and TRBJ2-7; TCRdb's D call, TRBD1, is unchecked because there is no DNA. The CDR3 loop spans 13 amino acids. Germline V CDR1 and CDR2: MNHEY, SVGEGT. CDR3 amino acids: CASSPPEGYEQYF.

The rearrangement links TRBV11-3 to TRBJ2-2; without DNA, the TCRdb call of TRBD1 cannot be checked. CDR3 length: 17 residues. Per the germline V gene, CDR1 is SGHNT and CDR2 is YENEEA. The CDR3 region is CASSPWGQGTNTGELFF.

This clonotype is medium-sized by frequency. This chain links TRBV5-4 with TRBJ2-3; checking the TCRdb D call of TRBD1 is not possible without DNA. The CDR3 consists of 15 residues. Germline values: CDR1 SGHNT, CDR2 YYREEE (reference sequence). The chain's CDR3 is CASSLQRGFGGPQYF.

Frequency places this clonotype as medium-sized (0.01 to 0.1%). The chain links TRBV18 to TRBJ2-1; TCRdb's D gene call, TRBD2, goes unchecked for lack of DNA. This CDR3 region has 16 residues. The germline V gene encodes CDR1 KGHSH and CDR2 LQKENI. The CDR3 loop reads CASSPPSGIDYNEQFF. The entire variable domain, with the rest obtained from reference TRBV18 and TRBJ2-1, is as follows: NAGVMQNPRHLVRRRGQEARLRCSPMKGHSHVYWYRQLPEEGLKFMVYLQKENIIDESGMPKERFSAEFPKEGPSILRIQQVVRGDSAAYFCASSPPSGIDYNEQFFGPGTRLTVL.

The chain carries TRBV7-9 and TRBJ1-2; without DNA, the TCRdb call of TRBD1 cannot be checked. This CDR3 comprises 13 residues. The germline V gene encodes CDR1 SEHNR and CDR2 FQNEAQ (reference sequence). This CDR3 is CASSLAAGDGYTF.

The chain uses TRBV10-3 and TRBJ2-3; TCRdb designates TRBD2, a call that cannot be tested without DNA. The CDR3 is 17 amino acids. CDR1 and CDR2 (germline): ENHRY, SYGVKD. CDR3 region: CAISESASGRPTDTQYF.

By frequency, this clonotype is large. The genes are TRBV7-2 and TRBJ2-1; the D call from TCRdb, TRBD1, cannot be confirmed without DNA. CDR1 and CDR2 from the germline V gene are SGHTA and FQGNSA. This CDR3 is 16 amino acids long. CDR3 loop: CASSPRVLTPGNEQFF. Variable domain in full (rest from reference TRBV7-2 and TRBJ2-1): GAGVSQSPSNKVTEKGKDVELRCDPISGHTALYWYRQSLGQGLEFLIYFQGNSAPDKSGLPSDRFSAERTGGSVSTLTIQRTQQEDSAVYLCASSPRVLTPGNEQFFGPGTRLTVL.

Measured by frequency, this clonotype is large. The V call is TRBV6-2 or TRBV6-3, the J call TRBJ2-7; lacking DNA, the TRBD2 call made by TCRdb goes unchecked. Per the germline V gene, CDR1 is MNHEY and CDR2 is SVGEGT. The CDR3 runs 21 residues. Here the CDR3 reads CASSPLYEGWVTSGMAYEQYF.

This clonotype is called large based on its frequency. The genes are TRBV19 and TRBJ1-2. In germline, CDR1 is LNHDA, CDR2 SQIVND (reference sequence). The CDR3 runs 12 residues. This CDR3 reads CASSRPNYGYTF.

This clonotype is large by frequency. This sequence joins TRBV10-3 and TRBJ1-2; TCRdb selects TRBD1, and the lack of DNA leaves this call unchecked. The germline CDR1 and CDR2 sequences are ENHRY and SYGVKD. The CDR3 spans 14 residues. CDR3: CATYPQGTGYGYTF.

This clonotype shows up as large by frequency. V is TRBV6-2 or TRBV6-3 and J is TRBJ2-1. The germline gives CDR1 MNHEY, CDR2 SVGEGT. The CDR3 is made up of 14 amino acids. CDR3 protein: CASGHRWTYNEQFF.

V usage is TRBV5-1 and J usage is TRBJ1-1. Germline CDR1 is SGHRS and CDR2 is YFSETQ. This CDR3 is 14 amino acids long. CDR3 residues: CASSYNSMNTEAFF.

The chain is built from TRBV20-1 and TRBJ1-2. Germline CDR1 reads DFQATT; CDR2 reads SNEGSKA (reference sequence). The CDR3 is 13 amino acids. The CDR3 sequence: CSARARVVGGYTF.

The chain couples TRBV7-3 to TRBJ1-1; checking the TCRdb D call of TRBD1 is not possible without DNA. Germline V lookup: CDR1 SGHTA, CDR2 FQGTGA. This CDR3 comprises 12 residues. The CDR3 loop is CASSLGGAEAFF.

This clonotype is classed as large by frequency. This chain joins TRBV6-2 or TRBV6-3 and TRBJ1-1; TCRdb proposes TRBD1, but this gene call is untestable without DNA. The CDR3 consists of 13 residues. Germline-derived CDR1 and CDR2 are MNHEY and SVGEGT. The CDR3 sequence is CASSRQGGTEAFF.

This chain connects TRBV6-1 to TRBJ2-5; TCRdb gives TRBD2 as the D gene, but with no DNA this cannot be confirmed. The CDR3 consists of 15 residues. The germline CDR1 and CDR2 sequences are MNHNS and SASEGT. The CDR3 here is CASSPLAGGQETQYF.

V usage is TRBV5-4 and J usage is TRBJ2-5. The CDR3 is 14 residues long. From germline, CDR1 is SGHNT and CDR2 YYREEE (reference sequence). The CDR3: CASSSEVTEETQYF.

This clonotype is classed as large (0.1 to 1%) by frequency. The chain carries TRBV7-2 and TRBJ2-1; the D call from TCRdb, TRBD1, cannot be confirmed without DNA. This CDR3 is built from 18 residues. Germline assignment: CDR1 SGHTA and CDR2 FQGNSA. CDR3 loop: CASSLVWDLGGSYNEQFF.

This rearrangement joins TRBV20-1 to TRBJ1-3. Germline V lookup: CDR1 DFQATT, CDR2 SNEGSKA (reference sequence). The CDR3 has 12 amino acids. CDR3 sequence: CSAEGGRNTIYF.

V gene TRBV7-3 combines with J gene TRBJ1-1; TCRdb gives TRBD1 as the D gene, but with no DNA this cannot be confirmed. The CDR3 spans 14 residues. CDR1 and CDR2 from the germline V gene are SGHTA and FQGTGA. CDR3 loop: CASSSGPGTDAAFF.

This clonotype is medium-sized by frequency. The rearrangement joins TRBV12-3 or TRBV12-4 to TRBJ2-5. The length of the CDR3 is 11 residues. CDR3 residues: CASKKLETQYF.